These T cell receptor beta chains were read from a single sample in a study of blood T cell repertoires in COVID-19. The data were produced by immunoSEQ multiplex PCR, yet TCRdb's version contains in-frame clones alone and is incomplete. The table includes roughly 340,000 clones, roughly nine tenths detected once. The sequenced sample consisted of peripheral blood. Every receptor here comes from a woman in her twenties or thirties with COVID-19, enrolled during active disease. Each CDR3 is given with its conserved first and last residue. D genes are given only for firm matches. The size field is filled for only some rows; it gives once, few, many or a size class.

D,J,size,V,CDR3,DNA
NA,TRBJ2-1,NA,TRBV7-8,CASSPGHHSYNEQFF,TGTGCCAGCAGCCCGGGACACCACTCCTACAATGAGCAGTTCTTC
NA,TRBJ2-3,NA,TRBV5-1,CASSQNLARTDTQYF,TGCGCCAGCAGTCAGAACCTAGCGAGAACAGATACGCAGTATTTT
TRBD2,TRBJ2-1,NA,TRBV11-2,CASSIGEGSYNEQFF,TGTGCCAGCAGCATTGGGGAGGGGAGCTACAATGAGCAGTTCTTC
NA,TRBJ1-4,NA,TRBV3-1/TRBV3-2,CASSLGMAAEGEKLFF,TGTGCCAGCAGCCTCGGGATGGCAGCCGAAGGCGAAAAACTGTTTTTT
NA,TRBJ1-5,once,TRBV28,CASSLGGRAFGQPQHF,TGTGCCAGCAGTTTAGGAGGGAGGGCCTTTGGTCAGCCCCAGCATTTT
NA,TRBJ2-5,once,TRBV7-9,CASSLFLAETQYF,TGTGCCAGCAGCTTATTTCTAGCGGAGACCCAGTACTTC
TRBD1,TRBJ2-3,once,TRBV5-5,CASSYTAGTGVDTQYF,TGTGCCAGCAGTTATACCGCCGGGACAGGGGTAGATACGCAGTATTTT
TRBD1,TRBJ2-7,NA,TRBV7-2,CASSLDGPGGAYEQYF,TGTGCCAGCAGCTTAGATGGTCCAGGGGGAGCCTACGAGCAGTACTTC
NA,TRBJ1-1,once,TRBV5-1,CASSLTYRNTEAFF,TGCGCCAGCAGCTTGACGTACAGGAACACTGAAGCTTTCTTT
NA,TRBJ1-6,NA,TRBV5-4,CASSLGGSDNSPLHF,TGTGCCAGCAGCTTAGGCGGATCGGATAATTCACCCCTCCACTTT
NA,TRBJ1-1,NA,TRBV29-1,CSVGGTGDTEAFF,TGCAGCGTTGGGGGGACGGGAGACACTGAAGCTTTCTTT
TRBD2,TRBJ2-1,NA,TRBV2,CASREEGTSDEQFF,TGTGCCAGCAGGGAAGAGGGGACTAGTGATGAGCAGTTCTTC
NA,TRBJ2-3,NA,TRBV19,CASSITVSSTDTQYF,TGTGCCAGTAGTATCACAGTCTCTAGCACAGATACGCAGTATTTT
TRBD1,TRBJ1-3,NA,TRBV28,CASGRTGGSGNTIYF,TGTGCCAGCGGGCGAACAGGGGGCTCTGGAAACACCATATATTTT
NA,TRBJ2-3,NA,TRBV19,CASSMRPQISTDTQYF,TGTGCCAGTAGTATGAGGCCCCAGATAAGCACAGATACGCAGTATTTT
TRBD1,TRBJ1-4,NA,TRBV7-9,CASTGPGGGEKLFF,TGTGCCAGCACCGGACCAGGGGGCGGGGAAAAACTGTTTTTT
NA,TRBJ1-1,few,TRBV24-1,CATSGHRELNTEAFF,TGTGCCACCAGTGGACACAGGGAACTGAACACTGAAGCTTTCTTT
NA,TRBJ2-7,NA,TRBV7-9,CASSPRTEKIYEQYF,TGTGCCAGCAGCCCCCGGACAGAAAAAATCTACGAGCAGTACTTC
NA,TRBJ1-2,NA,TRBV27,CASSPLGANANYGYTF,TGTGCCAGCAGCCCCTTAGGGGCCAACGCTAACTATGGCTACACCTTC
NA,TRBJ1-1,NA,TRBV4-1,CASSHPPTGNTEAFF,TGCGCCAGCAGCCATCCCCCCACGGGGAACACTGAAGCTTTCTTT
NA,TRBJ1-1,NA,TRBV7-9,CASSPIGDEAFF,TGTGCCAGCAGCCCCATCGGGGATGAAGCTTTCTTT
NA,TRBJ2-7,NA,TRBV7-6,CASTSGGMSEQYF,TGTGCCAGCACTTCTGGAGGGATGAGTGAGCAGTACTTC
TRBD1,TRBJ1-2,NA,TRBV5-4,CASSLAAGQGFRGYTF,TGTGCCAGCAGCTTGGCCGCGGGACAGGGTTTTCGTGGCTACACCTTC
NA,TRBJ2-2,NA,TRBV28,CASRRDTGELFF,TGTGCCAGCAGGAGGGACACCGGGGAGCTGTTTTTT